What follows are 6 T cell receptor beta chains derived from one specimen sequenced in a study of T cell clonality in common variable immunodeficiency. Profiled with immunoSEQ multiplex PCR; TCRdb holds only in-frame clones, not every one. Reported are 50,000 to 55,000 clones, none seen only once; the ten largest carry 1.8%. Sequencing input: peripheral blood mononuclear cells. These receptors originate from a person aged 18 to 75 in good health.

This clone occurred a few times. The CDR3 end lies 3 residues beyond the end of the read and is filled in from the germline J gene. The chain couples TRBV20-1 to TRBJ1-2; TRBD1 is a possible D gene (6 bases). Per the germline V gene, CDR1 is DFQATT and CDR2 is SNEGSKA (reference sequence). The CDR3 runs 15 residues. The CDR3 protein is CSASGAGATTDTYTF. CDR3 DNA (partial): TGCAGTGCTAGTGGAGCGGGGGCCACCACAGATACC.

At least ten counts were recorded for this clone. The observed sequence ends 3 residues before the CDR3 terminus, with the missing tail filled in from the germline J gene. The chain uses TRBV18 and TRBJ1-1, with 9 bases aligning to TRBD1. Trimming at V came to 0 bases and at J to 0 bases, leaving 8 bases not matched to a gene. CDR1 KGHSH and CDR2 LQKENI come from the germline V gene. The CDR3 runs 18 residues. The CDR3 is CASSPPGQGDLMNTEAFF. CDR3 DNA, as far as it was read: TGTGCCAGCTCACCACCGGGACAGGGAGACCTCATGAACACTGAA. The full variable domain, completed using reference TRBV18 and TRBJ1-1, is NAGVMQNPRHLVRRRGQEARLRCSPMKGHSHVYWYRQLPEEGLKFMVYLQKENIIDESGMPKERFSAEFPKEGPSILRIQQVVRGDSAAYFCASSPPGQGDLMNTEAFFGQGTRLTVV.

There are many counts of this clone. The read halts 3 residues ahead of the CDR3 end, with the missing end drawn from the germline J gene. This chain links TRBV15 with TRBJ2-3; 11 bases match TRBD2. In germline, CDR1 is LNHNV, CDR2 YYDKDF (reference sequence). V dropped 0 bases and J dropped 4; count of bases not matched to a gene: 3. There are 16 residues in the CDR3. Incomplete CDR3 DNA: TGTGCCACCAGCAGAGATGAACTAGCGGGAGCAGATACG. Translation gives CATSRDELAGADT. The full CDR3 protein reads CATSRDELAGADTQYF. The entire variable domain, with the rest obtained from reference TRBV15 and TRBJ2-3, is as follows: DAMVIQNPRYQVTQFGKPVTLSCSQTLNHNVMYWYQQKSSQAPKLLFHYYDKDFNNEADTPDNFQSRRPNTSFCFLDIRSPGLGDTAMYLCATSRDELAGADTQYFGPGTRLTVL.

The table lists this clone with many counts. The read gets to within 3 residues of the CDR3 end, and the germline J gene fills in the rest. The V call is TRBV5-6, the J call TRBJ1-3; TRBD1 might be the D (6 bases). Germline assignment: CDR1 SGHDT and CDR2 YYEEEE. CDR3 length: 12 residues. The sequenced CDR3 bases are TGTGCCAGCAGCTTGGTAGCCACAGGG. Translating gives CASSLVATG. In full, the CDR3 is CASSLVATGIYF.

Many counts were recorded for this clone. The read terminates 3 residues ahead of where the CDR3 ends, so the germline J gene completes it. The J gene is TRBJ2-3, the V gene TRBV29-1, with TRBD2 identical over 9 bases. Looked up from germline, CDR1 is SQVTM and CDR2 is ANQGSEA. V shed 5 bases, J shed 1 base, and the junction held 10 bases outside the gene matches. The CDR3 length is 16 residues. CDR3 sequence reads: CSVCIGLAGCTDTQYF. The covered CDR3 bases are TGCAGCGTTTGTATCGGGCTAGCGGGGTGCACAGATACG.

This clone was counted ten times or more. The CDR3 goes on 3 residues after the read ends, and that part is filled in from the germline J gene. The chain has TRBV19 and TRBJ1-1; TRBD1 matches 8 bases. J lost 1 base, V lost 8 bases, and 6 bases had no gene match. This CDR3 has 14 amino acids. Per the germline V gene, CDR1 is LNHDA and CDR2 is SQIVND (reference sequence). The CDR3 sequence: CASRKGQGNTEAFF. The sequenced CDR3 bases are TGTGCCAGTCGTAAAGGACAGGGGAACACTGAA.